The 11 T cell receptor beta chains below come from one sample, sequenced in a study of CD8 T cells in ankylosing spondylitis (dated by TCRdb to about 2017). Libraries were made using 5' RACE. These reads were obtained on an Illumina HiSeq 2500. Using fastp at Q25 and MiXCR, TCRdb reprocessed the public reads and kept productive beta chains. All rows with the same CDR3 protein become a single entry with the most common DNA and genes. Here the sample has about 260,000 distinct CDR3 sequences; around 18% occur a single time. 7.5% to 9.5% of the sample comes from the top ten. Sequencing was carried out using blood, either unsorted or a sorted T cell fraction (not recorded which). These TCRs come from a male donor with ankylosing spondylitis or in good health (not recorded which).

V and J are TRBV12-3 or TRBV12-4 and TRBJ1-4; maybe TRBD1 (5 bases). V was pared by 6 bases and J by 9 bases, with 17 bases between. The CDR3 contains 14 residues. CDR3 nucleotides: TGTGCCAGCAGAAACCCCGCCAGGGCGAAAAAACTGTTTTTT. It translates to CASRNPARAKKLFF.

This clonotype turned up a few times. The chain employs TRBV3-1 and TRBJ1-1; D uncertain. The germline V gene has CDR1 LGHDT and CDR2 YNNKEL (reference sequence). This CDR3 comprises 13 residues. Trimming cost V 4 bases and J 0 bases, with 6 bases left between them. DNA for the CDR3: TGTGCCAGCAGCCCCATTATGAACACTGAAGCTTTCTTT. Protein product: CASSPIMNTEAFF.

This clonotype was seen only a few times. The rearrangement uses TRBV21-1 and TRBJ2-7; the table's D call, TRBD1, has no DNA check behind it. TRBV21-1 represents a pseudogene. CDR3 length: 15 amino acids. CDR3 sequence: CASSKDGAGALKQYV. CDR3 in DNA: TGTGCCAGCAGCAAAGATGGGGCAGGGGCACTTAAGCAGTACGTC.

The V and J genes are TRBV27 and TRBJ2-2, with TRBD1 matching 12 bases. The germline gives CDR1 MNHEY, CDR2 SMNVEV (reference sequence). After removal of 6 bases from V and 7 bases from J, the junction contained 6 bases not matched to a gene. The CDR3 extends over 15 amino acids. For the CDR3, the DNA is TGTGCCAGCAGCCATGGGACAGGGGGCGGCGGGGAGCTGTTTTTT. As protein: CASSHGTGGGGELFF.

This clonotype was seen many times. This rearrangement joins TRBV12-3 or TRBV12-4 to TRBJ2-7; D remains ambiguous. Trimming pared 4 bases from V and 2 bases from J, leaving 9 bases between. CDR3 length: 13 residues. CDR3 nucleotides: TGTGCCAGCAGTTACGGCCGTACCTACGAGCAGTACGTC. It yields the protein CASSYGRTYEQYV.

The chain employs TRBV15 and TRBJ1-6, with D possibly matching TRBD1 (6 bases). Trimming took 1 base from V and 12 from J, leaving 22 bases between them. The CDR3 is 17 residues long. The germline gives CDR1 LNHNV, CDR2 YYDKDF (reference sequence). CDR3 residues: CATSRVVGATGREPLHF. CDR3 sequence (DNA): TGTGCCACCAGCAGAGTAGTGGGGGCGACAGGACGAGAACCCCTCCACTTT.

This clonotype was picked up a small number of times. The chain joins TRBV27 to TRBJ2-1; TRBD2 aligns across 11 bases. The CDR3 is 14 residues long. From germline, CDR1 is MNHEY and CDR2 SMNVEV (reference sequence). With 7 bases clipped from V and 4 bases from J, the junction kept 3 bases outside the gene matches. CDR3 nucleotides: TGTGCCAGCAAACTAGCGGGAGCTTACAATGAGCAGTTCTTC. Its protein is CASKLAGAYNEQFF.

The chain carries TRBV20-1 and TRBJ1-5, with 11 positions matching TRBD1. The CDR3 covers 13 residues. J was trimmed by 7 bases and V by 6 bases; bases with no gene match: 5. In germline, CDR1 is DFQATT, CDR2 SNEGSKA (reference sequence). The CDR3 sequence is CSARTGGAQPQHF. In DNA, the CDR3 is TGCAGTGCCCGGACAGGGGGCGCGCAGCCCCAGCATTTT.

This clonotype was seen a handful of times. The chain uses TRBV15 and TRBJ2-1, with D unclear. This CDR3 is built from 13 residues. Germline-derived CDR1 and CDR2 are LNHNV and YYDKDF (reference sequence). V shed 0 bases and J shed 10 bases, with 10 bases lying between them. The CDR3 loop is CATSRDFLTEQFF. The CDR3 DNA follows: TGTGCCACCAGCAGAGATTTCTTGACAGAGCAGTTCTTC.

J is TRBJ2-3 and V is TRBV5-4, with 10 bases aligning to TRBD1. Germline values: CDR1 SGHNT, CDR2 YYREEE (reference sequence). This CDR3 is 15 amino acids long. Unmatched junction bases numbered 7, after V lost 4 bases and J lost 5 bases. The CDR3: CASSPYRTGGDTQYF. The CDR3, as DNA: TGTGCCAGCAGCCCCTACAGGACAGGGGGAGATACGCAGTATTTT.

The chain recombines TRBV20-1 with TRBJ1-5; 7 nucleotides line up with TRBD1. The CDR3 has 17 amino acids. V shed 3 bases, J shed 4 bases, and the junction held 15 bases outside the gene matches. Germline V lookup: CDR1 DFQATT, CDR2 SNEGSKA (reference sequence). Here the CDR3 reads CSARWGLRDRLNQPQHF. The DNA of the CDR3 is TGCAGTGCTAGGTGGGGTCTCCGGGACAGACTTAATCAGCCCCAGCATTTT.